This T cell receptor (beta chain) was retrieved from a study of patients and donors after allogeneic stem cell transplantation. A single record per CDR3 protein comes from TCRdb applying MiXCR to the RT-PCR reads. The repertoire holds 900,000 to 1,000,000 distinct CDR3 sequences, around 17% seen once, with roughly 6% in the top ten. V gave up 3 bases and J gave up 4 bases; unmatched junction bases: 5. This CDR3 is 15 amino acids long. In germline, CDR1 is ENHRY, CDR2 SYGVKD. This clonotype has only a few counts. Sequencing was done on a sample of blood, either unsorted or a sorted T cell fraction (not recorded which). This clonotype was sampled from a human donor who was either an allogeneic HSCT recipient or a stem cell or donor lymphocyte infusion donor (not recorded which). It is not recorded whose cells these are; they may come from a transplant donor. The chain combines TRBV10-3 with TRBJ2-1, with 8 bases aligning to TRBD1. CDR3: CAISDPGGYYNEQFF. Written as DNA, the CDR3 is TGTGCCATCAGTGACCCAGGGGGCTATTACAATGAGCAGTTCTTC.